Below are 4 T cell receptor beta chains sequenced from a single sample in a study of blood T cell repertoires in COVID-19. The protocol was immunoSEQ multiplex PCR, while the TCRdb copy is restricted to in-frame clones and leaves out a portion. The sample has 160,000 or so clones, about 85% seen once. Sequences were obtained from PBMCs or T cells enriched from blood (not recorded which). All receptors come from a woman aged 50 to 60 who had recovered from COVID-19.

The rearrangement uses TRBV28 and TRBJ2-7, with D possibly matching TRBD2 (6 bases). This CDR3 comprises 11 residues. Trimming removed 6 bases from V and 9 bases from J, with 12 bases in between. Per the germline V gene, CDR1 is MDHEN and CDR2 is SYDVKM. The CDR3 bases are TGTGCCAGCAGGGGACTCGCGGGGCAGTACTTC. This translates into CASRGLAGQYF.

CDR3 DNA sequence: TGTGCCAGCAGCGTAGCTATGGACAGCGAAGTCTATGGCTACACCTTC. Amino acids: CASSVAMDSEVYGYTF. The chain joins TRBV9 to TRBJ1-2; TRBD1 might be the D (6 bases). Trimming shortened V by 0 bases and J by 4 bases, and 16 bases separated the two germline ends. This CDR3 contains 16 residues. Germline loops: CDR1 SGDLS, CDR2 YYNGEE.

The chain is built from TRBV7-2 and TRBJ1-2; D uncertain. The germline V and J ends were trimmed by 5 bases and 5 bases, with 9 bases remaining between them. The CDR3 runs to 12 residues. Germline V gene data show CDR1 as SGHTA and CDR2 as FQGNSA. The CDR3 reads CASSPTRYGYTF. In DNA, the CDR3 is TGTGCCAGCAGCCCCACCCGGTATGGCTACACCTTC.

This chain connects TRBV19 to TRBJ1-6, with a weak D call TRBD1 (5 bases). The CDR3 sequence is 12 residues long. Germline-derived CDR1 and CDR2 are LNHDA and SQIVND (reference sequence). V lost 5 bases to trimming and J lost 9 bases, with 8 bases between them. CDR3 region: CASSRQGSPLHF. DNA for the CDR3: TGTGCCAGTAGTCGCCAGGGTTCACCCCTCCACTTT.